The following is a T cell receptor beta chain sequence with its context. Its specificity is unknown. V was trimmed by 1 base and J by 0 bases, leaving 12 bases between them. Germline assignment: CDR1 SGHRS and CDR2 YFSETQ. CDR3 length: 16 residues. These data originate in a study of T cell clonotyping in hematopoietic cell transplantation. Study observations and caveats: Recipient TCR diversity dropped after transplant; expanded clonotypes rose from day 30 to 180. Graft donor and pretransplant recipient Inverse Simpson Index values predicted broader posttransplant TCR diversity.

This sample's time point: recipient sample about 28 days before transplant, after cytoreduction. Assay: immunoSEQ multiplex PCR; the TCRdb copy retains only in-frame clones and omits some. The table shows some 30,000 clones, with around 93% occurring only once. This receptor was identified in a man aged 50 to 60 with acute myeloid leukemia. Some clones in this sample may be carry-over from other donors' samples. The material was peripheral blood mononuclear cells, obtained before stem cell transplant. The chain links TRBV5-1 to TRBJ2-3; D ambiguous. The CDR3 here is CASSLRGIPSTDTQYF. CDR3 DNA sequence: TGCGCCAGCAGCTTGCGCGGCATCCCTAGCACAGATACGCAGTATTTT.